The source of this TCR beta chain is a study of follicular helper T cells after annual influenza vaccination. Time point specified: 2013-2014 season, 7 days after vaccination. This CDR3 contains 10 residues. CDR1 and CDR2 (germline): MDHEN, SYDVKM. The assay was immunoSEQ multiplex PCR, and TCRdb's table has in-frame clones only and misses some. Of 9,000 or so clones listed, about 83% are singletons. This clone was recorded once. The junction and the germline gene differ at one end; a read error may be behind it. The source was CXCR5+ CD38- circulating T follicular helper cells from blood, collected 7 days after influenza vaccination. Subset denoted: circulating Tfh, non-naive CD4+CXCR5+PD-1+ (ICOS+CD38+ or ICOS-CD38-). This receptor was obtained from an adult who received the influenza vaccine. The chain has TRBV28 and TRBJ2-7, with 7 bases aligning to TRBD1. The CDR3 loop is CASSQGGIHF. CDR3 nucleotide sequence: TGTGCCAGCAGCCAAGGGGGCATACACTTC.